Detailed here is one TCR beta chain. This clone came up a few times. What antigen it recognizes has not been identified. Within one base of it there is no much larger clone, and no base qualities were kept. The data derive from a study of blood T cell repertoires in COVID-19 (dated by TCRdb to about 2020). The study in broad terms: Collaborator samples came from the United States, Italy and Spain and covered acute and convalescent phases of COVID-19. The prospective study material was composed of cDNA or gDNA derived from T cells, B-cell-depleted T cells, or PBMCs. The dataset comprised deeply sampled blood TCRbeta repertoires from subjects exposed to, actively infected with, or recovered from COVID-19. A freely available public database, intended as a resource for researchers studying the immune response to SARS-CoV-2, is where the repertoires were released. Samples came from the ongoing ImmuneRACE study (first 160 participants) plus 1,254 subjects from 6 global collaborators. The sample metadata nearly always contained a de-identified subject ID, COVID-19 status, age in years and sex. Where available, HLA class I and class II types were obtained from metadata supplied by the sample provider rather than from assay-based typing. Study-level results and caveats: The quantity of clinical and demographic metadata differed by source and by participant and was supplied without curation.

CDR3 length: 15 amino acids, cysteine to phenylalanine. Here the CDR3 DNA is all that survives: 45 bases in frame from base 1. The germline V gene gives CDR1 as MDHEN and CDR2 as SYDVKM. V has 9 bases trimmed and J has 2 bases trimmed; junction bases matching no gene number 11. The collaborating institutions used their own protocols to collect whole blood in K2EDTA tubes. For TCRbeta analysis, collaborator samples were shipped as frozen whole blood, as isolated PBMCs, or as DNA extracted from either sample type. TCRbeta CDR3 regions were amplified from genomic DNA using the immunoSEQ Assay, a bias-controlled multiplex PCR. The authors' analysis ran thus. Within the assay, amplification of reference gene primers was used to estimate how many nucleated cells each sample contained. To quantify the absolute abundance of each unique TCRbeta CDR3 rearrangement, sequence reads were collapsed and filtered. Productive Simpson clonality was computed per sample as the square root of Simpson's diversity index over productive rearrangements. Drawn from immuneACCESS, this table holds only the in-frame rearrangements with V and J called that TCRdb kept. Clones are partly lost; checked studies trace under half to an unresolved V gene and leave the rest unexplained. V and J calls and clone size come straight from that table; D and trimming were deduced from the DNA. For this sample the table gives about 47,000 clones, of which 82% were detected only once. Clones ranked in the top ten supply 13% to 15% of the sample.

The sequence links TRBV28 to TRBJ1-2; a stretch of 8 junction bases matches TRBD1. The sequenced material came from peripheral blood. This receptor was obtained from a human donor with acute or convalescent COVID-19. The donor label of this sample is uncertain. The nucleotide sequence reads TGTGCCAGTCGACAGGGGCGGAGGGGAAACTATGGCTACACCTTC. Translation gives CASRQGRRGNYGYTF.